This entry describes one T cell receptor (beta chain). Germline-derived CDR1 and CDR2 are MNHNY and SVGAGI (reference sequence). The CDR3 contains 12 residues. V was clipped by 6 bases and J by 6 bases, with 12 bases between them. TCRdb re-analysed the 5' RACE reads in MiXCR, keeping a single row per CDR3 protein. The table shows about 82,000 distinct CDR3 sequences, with roughly 12% occurring only once. Time point here: sample taken at primary tumor resection. Tumor, nontumor lung or frozen PBMC supplied whole RNA that was sequenced unsorted. These data originate in a study of spatial heterogeneity in lung cancer.

This receptor was identified in a male donor with early-stage non-small cell lung cancer. The gene calls are TRBV6-6 and TRBJ2-7, with D hard to call. The source material was PBMCs, sampled at surgery. DNA for the CDR3: TGTGCCAGCAGGGCGAGATCAGGCGAGCAGTACTTC. It specifies CASRARSGEQYF.